This entry lists 8 T cell receptor beta chains sequenced from one sample in a study of glioma-infiltrating T cells after dendritic cell vaccination (TCRdb year 2016). Receptors were amplified or captured by the immunoSEQ multiplex PCR assay. TCRdb provides this immuneACCESS table in a form limited to in-frame rearrangements. Some clones are lacking; in checked studies, under half of them reflect an unresolved V gene, and why the rest are absent is not known. This sample lists 80,000 to 95,000 clones; over 75% were detected once. The ten largest clones capture around 3% of the sample. The source was blood, collected before dendritic cell vaccination. The receptors come from a human donor with glioblastoma.

V gene TRBV7-8 combines with J gene TRBJ2-5, with 15 bases lining up with TRBD2. The DNA end is more similar to TRBJ2-7, so the J call may be wrong. The CDR3 totals 20 residues. Looked up from germline, CDR1 is SGHVS and CDR2 is FQNEAQ. The CDR3 loop reads CASSLESGLAGGYYSYEQYF. The DNA of the CDR3 is TGTGCCAGCAGCTTAGAATCAGGACTAGCGGGGGGGTACTACTCCTACGAGCAGTACTTC.

A remark on this clone: The sample has other DNA sequences that encode this CDR3 too. The CDR3 coding sequence is TGTGCCTGGAGGGGACAGGGGGCCTACGAGCAGTACTTC. It is translated as CAWRGQGAYEQYF. The chain carries TRBV30 and TRBJ2-7; TRBD1 aligns across 11 bases. The CDR3 contains 13 residues. Germline V gene data show CDR1 as GTSNPN and CDR2 as SVGIG (reference sequence). V lost 3 bases, J lost 2 bases, and 0 bases stayed unmatched.

This clone was observed a single time. This chain joins TRBV7-2 and TRBJ2-7; TRBD1 matches 8 bases. The CDR3 runs 15 residues. CDR1 is SGHTA, CDR2 FQGNSA, per germline. Germline trimming cut 5 bases from V and 2 bases from J; bases unmatched to any gene: 8. The CDR3 loop is CASSPGQGVTYEQYF. The DNA of the CDR3 is TGTGCCAGCAGCCCTGGACAGGGTGTAACCTACGAGCAGTACTTC.

This clone was seen only a few times. The chain is built from TRBV7-2 and TRBJ1-4; perhaps TRBD1 as D (6 bases). The CDR3 extends over 14 amino acids. Germline CDR1 is SGHTA and CDR2 is FQGNSA. With 6 bases removed from V and 6 bases from J, the gap between germline ends came to 14 bases. The CDR3 bases are TGTGCCAGCAGTAGGGGGGGGGCGGATGAAAAACTGTTTTTT. This gives the protein CASSRGGADEKLFF.

The chain carries TRBV4-1 and TRBJ2-1, with TRBD2 matching over 9 bases. CDR1 is MGHRA and CDR2 is YSYEKL in the germline V gene. With V trimmed by 2 bases and J by 8 bases, 1 base remained unmatched. This CDR3 is 13 amino acids long. For the CDR3, the DNA is TGCGCCAGCAGCCAACTAGCGGGGTATGAGCAGTTCTTC. Translated: CASSQLAGYEQFF.

The table lists this clone with a few counts. This chain uses TRBV11-2 with TRBJ2-1; 9 bases line up with TRBD1. Germline loops: CDR1 SGHAT, CDR2 FQNNGV. This CDR3 contains 16 residues. Unmatched junction bases numbered 9, after V lost 0 bases and J lost 9 bases. Here the CDR3 reads CASSLEGQGRPGEQFF. CDR3 sequence (DNA): TGTGCCAGCAGCTTAGAGGGACAGGGTAGACCGGGTGAGCAGTTCTTC.

V gene TRBV7-9 combines with J gene TRBJ2-3, with TRBD2 matching 11 bases. After removal of 3 bases from V and 2 bases from J, the junction contained 4 bases not matched to a gene. This CDR3 has 16 residues. Germline V gene sequence: CDR1 SEHNR, CDR2 FQNEAQ (reference sequence). The CDR3 DNA reads as TGTGCCAGCAGCTTTCTACTAGCGGGGGACACAGATACGCAGTATTTT. Its translation: CASSFLLAGDTDTQYF.

The chain links TRBV12-5 to TRBJ1-6; TRBD1 is a possible D gene (6 bases). The V end was cut by 1 base, the J end by 6 bases, with 7 bases between. Germline-derived CDR1 and CDR2 are LGHNT and FRNRAP. The CDR3 has 14 residues. CDR3: CASGLGGLNSPLHF. The CDR3 DNA sequence: TGTGCTAGTGGTTTGGGGGGGCTTAATTCACCCCTCCACTTT. Filled out from reference TRBV12-5 and TRBJ1-6, the complete variable domain reads DARVTQTPRHKVTEMGQEVTMRCQPILGHNTVFWYRQTMMQGLELLAYFRNRAPLDDSGMPKDRFSAEMPDATLATLKIQPSEPRDSAVYFCASGLGGLNSPLHFGNGTRLTVT.